The rows below give T cell receptor beta chains drawn from one sample of a study of tumor-infiltrating lymphocytes in oesophageal squamous cell carcinoma. TCRdb passed the PCR reads through MiXCR, listing each CDR3 protein once. The sample includes around 22,000 distinct CDR3 sequences, about 40% seen only once; the top ten take roughly 23%. Sequenced sample: esophageal tumor tissue. These receptors came from a male donor with esophageal squamous cell carcinoma. Each CDR3 is given with its conserved first and last residue. A D gene is named only where the DNA matches it firmly. Size is omitted from some rows. Given values are once, few, many or a class for expanded clones.

d_gene: .; v_gene: TRBV7-2; abundance: .; j_gene: TRBJ2-1; CDR3aa: CASSRDQSSYNEQFF; CDR3nt: TGTGCCAGCAGCAGGGACCAAAGCTCCTACAATGAGCAGTTCTTC
d_gene: TRBD1; v_gene: TRBV3-1; abundance: .; j_gene: TRBJ1-4; CDR3aa: CASSHRDSLEKLFF; CDR3nt: TGTGCCAGCAGTCACCGGGACAGCCTTGAAAAACTGTTTTTT
d_gene: .; v_gene: TRBV2; abundance: .; j_gene: TRBJ1-1; CDR3aa: CASSISTEAFF; CDR3nt: TGTGCCAGCAGTATAAGCACTGAAGCTTTCTTT
d_gene: .; v_gene: TRBV6-2/TRBV6-3; abundance: .; j_gene: TRBJ1-1; CDR3aa: CASTRTPDTEAFF; CDR3nt: TGTGCCAGCACCCGGACGCCTGACACTGAAGCTTTCTTT
d_gene: TRBD2; v_gene: TRBV7-1; abundance: once; j_gene: TRBJ2-3; CDR3aa: CASSTTSGRVTDTQYF; CDR3nt: TGTGCCAGCAGCACGACTAGCGGGAGGGTAACAGATACGCAGTATTTT
d_gene: TRBD2; v_gene: TRBV7-7; abundance: once; j_gene: TRBJ2-1; CDR3aa: CASSIGTNNGQFF; CDR3nt: TGTGCCAGCAGCATCGGGACTAACAATGGGCAGTTCTTC
d_gene: .; v_gene: TRBV19; abundance: many; j_gene: TRBJ1-2; CDR3aa: CASKERSDYGYTF; CDR3nt: TGTGCCAGCAAAGAGAGGAGTGACTATGGCTACACCTTC
d_gene: TRBD2; v_gene: TRBV7-2; abundance: .; j_gene: TRBJ2-3; CDR3aa: CASSLASGYTDTQYF; CDR3nt: TGTGCCAGCAGCCTCGCTAGCGGGTACACAGATACGCAGTATTTT
d_gene: .; v_gene: TRBV18; abundance: .; j_gene: TRBJ2-2; CDR3aa: CASSPNTGELFF; CDR3nt: TGTGCCAGCTCCCCTAACACCGGGGAGCTGTTTTTT
d_gene: .; v_gene: TRBV6-6; abundance: .; j_gene: TRBJ2-1; CDR3aa: CASSYGPGVGEQFF; CDR3nt: TGTGCCAGCAGTTACGGGCCGGGGGTTGGTGAGCAGTTCTTC
d_gene: .; v_gene: TRBV28; abundance: .; j_gene: TRBJ2-3; CDR3aa: CASSFDRGSITDTQYF; CDR3nt: TGTGCCAGCAGTTTTGATAGGGGTTCCATCACAGATACGCAGTATTTT
d_gene: .; v_gene: TRBV12-3/TRBV12-4; abundance: many; j_gene: TRBJ2-3; CDR3aa: CASSRDTQYF; CDR3nt: TGTGCCAGCTCAAGGGATACGCAGTATTTT
d_gene: .; v_gene: TRBV2; abundance: few; j_gene: TRBJ2-7; CDR3aa: CASSDRRPYEQYF; CDR3nt: TGTGCCAGCAGTGATCGGAGACCCTACGAGCAGTACTTC
d_gene: TRBD1; v_gene: TRBV6-6; abundance: .; j_gene: TRBJ1-4; CDR3aa: CASSWTGTNEKLFF; CDR3nt: TGTGCCAGCAGTTGGACAGGGACTAATGAAAAACTGTTTTTT
d_gene: .; v_gene: TRBV7-8; abundance: .; j_gene: TRBJ2-3; CDR3aa: CASSQGDPTDTQYF; CDR3nt: TGTGCCAGCAGCCAAGGGGATCCCACAGATACGCAGTATTTT
d_gene: .; v_gene: TRBV7-3; abundance: .; j_gene: TRBJ2-2; CDR3aa: CASSLGGRNTGELFF; CDR3nt: TGTGCCAGCAGCTTAGGAGGGCGTAACACCGGGGAGCTGTTTTTT
d_gene: TRBD1; v_gene: TRBV27; abundance: .; j_gene: TRBJ2-7; CDR3aa: CASRNRGLAVNEQYF; CDR3nt: TGTGCCAGCAGGAACAGGGGGCTAGCGGTCAATGAGCAGTACTTC
d_gene: TRBD1; v_gene: TRBV20-1; abundance: .; j_gene: TRBJ2-4; CDR3aa: CSARDLDRGWDKNIQYF; CDR3nt: TGCAGTGCTAGAGATCTGGACAGGGGATGGGACAAAAACATTCAGTACTTC
d_gene: TRBD1; v_gene: TRBV5-1; abundance: many; j_gene: TRBJ2-3; CDR3aa: CASRRQGAGTDTQYF; CDR3nt: TGCGCCAGCAGGAGACAGGGGGCAGGCACAGATACGCAGTATTTT
d_gene: .; v_gene: TRBV7-9; abundance: many; j_gene: TRBJ1-4; CDR3aa: CASSPRGNEKLFF; CDR3nt: TGTGCCAGCAGCCCACGGGGTAATGAAAAACTGTTTTTT
d_gene: .; v_gene: TRBV5-1; abundance: .; j_gene: TRBJ2-2; CDR3aa: CASRGDLTDYNTGELFF; CDR3nt: TGCGCCAGCAGGGGGGATCTGACAGATTATAACACCGGGGAGCTGTTTTTT
d_gene: .; v_gene: TRBV6-1; abundance: .; j_gene: TRBJ2-1; CDR3aa: CASSDGSYEQFF; CDR3nt: TGTGCCAGCAGTGACGGGTCCTACGAGCAGTTCTTC
d_gene: TRBD2; v_gene: TRBV11-3; abundance: many; j_gene: TRBJ2-2; CDR3aa: CASSFSGSGYTGELFF; CDR3nt: TGTGCCAGCAGCTTTAGCGGGAGTGGTTACACCGGGGAGCTGTTTTTT
d_gene: .; v_gene: TRBV7-6; abundance: many; j_gene: TRBJ2-5; CDR3aa: CASRKRGSDVGETQYF; CDR3nt: TGTGCCAGCAGGAAGAGGGGCTCCGACGTTGGGGAGACCCAGTACTTC
d_gene: .; v_gene: TRBV11-2; abundance: many; j_gene: TRBJ2-2; CDR3aa: CASSLPLTGNTGELFF; CDR3nt: TGTGCCAGCAGCCTACCCCTAACAGGGAACACCGGGGAGCTGTTTTTT
d_gene: TRBD2; v_gene: TRBV5-1; abundance: .; j_gene: TRBJ2-5; CDR3aa: CASSLALAGGETQYF; CDR3nt: TGCGCCAGCAGCTTGGCTCTAGCGGGAGGAGAGACCCAGTACTTC
d_gene: .; v_gene: TRBV6-1; abundance: .; j_gene: TRBJ1-6; CDR3aa: CASRQGWDEQYF; CDR3nt: TGTGCCAGCAGACAAGGCTGGGACGAGCAGTACTTT
d_gene: .; v_gene: TRBV7-2; abundance: .; j_gene: TRBJ2-5; CDR3aa: CASSWGRSGTQYF; CDR3nt: TGTGCCAGCAGCTGGGGTCGGTCTGGGACCCAGTACTTC
d_gene: TRBD2; v_gene: TRBV11-2; abundance: many; j_gene: TRBJ2-7; CDR3aa: CASSRTRLNSYEQYF; CDR3nt: TGTGCCAGCAGCCGGACTAGACTAAACTCCTACGAGCAGTACTTC
d_gene: .; v_gene: TRBV7-6; abundance: few; j_gene: TRBJ2-5; CDR3aa: CASRYGRFQETQYF; CDR3nt: TGTGCCAGCAGATACGGACGGTTCCAAGAGACCCAGTACTTC
d_gene: .; v_gene: TRBV6-2/TRBV6-3; abundance: .; j_gene: TRBJ2-4; CDR3aa: CASSRTIYSRHNEQYF; CDR3nt: TGTGCCAGCAGTCGGACTATCTACTCGAGGCACAATGAGCAGTACTTC
d_gene: TRBD1; v_gene: TRBV20-1; abundance: .; j_gene: TRBJ2-5; CDR3aa: CSARTTGGSWETQYF; CDR3nt: TGCAGTGCTAGGACGACAGGGGGCTCCTGGGAGACCCAGTACTTC
d_gene: TRBD2; v_gene: TRBV10-1; abundance: .; j_gene: TRBJ2-5; CDR3aa: CATGTSGTSLLGEQYF; CDR3nt: TGCGCCACCGGGACTAGCGGGACGAGTCTCCTAGGTGAGCAGTACTTC